This T cell receptor beta chain was captured in a study of T cells in Graves' hyperthyroidism and ophthalmopathy (dated by TCRdb to 2018 to 2020). Looking at the study overall: Peripheral blood samples were taken at the time of initial diagnosis, prior to any treatment. TCR V-J signatures able to tell the groups apart were searched for in a discovery cohort of more than 90 patients, of whom roughly 42 had Graves' ophthalmopathy and around 57 had stable Graves' hyperthyroidism. Prospective prediction of ophthalmopathy was tested in an independent validation cohort consisting of 18 hyperthyroidism patients and some 16 patients who later progressed to ophthalmopathy. The 75 to 100 discovery patients were randomly split 7:3 into training and test sets. The study also compared thyroid tissue and blood T-cell repertoires from a handful of Graves' hyperthyroidism patients. After sampling, hyperthyroidism patients received methimazole starting at 30 mg daily, and ophthalmopathy patients received high-dose intravenous methylprednisolone. The paper describes TCR Vbeta CDR3 sequencing of 135 peripheral blood samples, made up of 40 to 45 ophthalmopathy patients, approximately 73 hyperthyroidism patients and about 17 progressor patients. Summary of the overall study and its limitations: A model built on a 13 V-J signature distinguished ophthalmopathy from stable hyperthyroidism, reaching roughly 88% sensitivity and about 81% specificity in cross-validation and 80%/75% in testing. Most expanded thyroid clonotypes (frequency above 0.001) were also detected in blood, suggesting blood repertoires may reflect thyroid immune responses. Sample size was not statistically predetermined, and investigators were not blinded to group allocation. During validation, the model predicted progression to ophthalmopathy a median of roughly 7.1 months ahead of onset, with roughly 65% sensitivity and 72.22% specificity.

The TCR beta CDR3 regions were amplified from the RNA transcripts. The first round of RT-PCR for the TCR CDR3 was performed with the HTBI primer set and the Qiagen OneStep RT-PCR kit. A second multiplex PCR round built the libraries, followed by size selection and purification. The libraries were sequenced on an Illumina HiSeq2000 using paired-end 100 bp reads. In the authors' own workflow: SOAPnuke was used to process the raw data, removing reads that contained adapters or uncalled bases, had a mean Phred below 15, or lacked an exact match to the constant primer or identifier. High-quality paired reads were merged with COPE v1.2.5, and unique nucleotide sequences were defined as clonotypes. Clonotypes were aligned to IMGT TRBV, TRBD and TRBJ reference segments using MiTCR v1.1. Analysis was restricted to V-J combinations with a frequency above 0.0001, which covered 98% to 99.2% of repertoires. A TCS score was defined as the ratio of F50 (clonal expansion) to E x V (chaos), with BLOSUM62-based TCRdist applied between CDR3 peptides within each V-J. Welch's t-statistics and random forest reduced fewer than 550 V-J features to about 12, which were used in a naive Bayes classifier (R e1071). TCRdb reran the public reads through fastp at Q25 and MiXCR, keeping productive beta chains. Each CDR3 protein gets just one entry, which takes the most common genes and DNA from the rows behind it. The V and J calls and clone size are TCRdb's, not the authors'. Present in this sample are fewer than 400,000 distinct CDR3 sequences, approximately 14% of which were seen just once. About 27% of the sample lies in the top ten.

The hyperthyroidism patients were between 18 and 65 years old and newly diagnosed, with a disease duration of less than 2 months. Any patient with an uncontrolled infection, another autoimmune disease, pregnancy or lactation was excluded. Diagnoses were based on clinical symptoms, serum thyroxine and TRAb, thyroid ultrasound and orbital computed tomography. Blood from progressor patients was collected at the time of first diagnosis with hyperthyroidism, before any ophthalmopathy symptoms had appeared. PBMCs were isolated from about 10 ml of fresh peripheral blood by Ficoll-Paque density gradient centrifugation. Progressor patients were defined as those initially diagnosed with Graves' hyperthyroidism in whom ophthalmopathy developed during follow-up. Trizol reagent was used to extract total RNA, and RNA quality was then checked on an Agilent 2100 Bioanalyzer. CDR1 is given as LNHDA and CDR2 as SQIVND, both from the germline V gene (reference sequence). The trim is 1 base for V and 5 bases for J, with a gap of 12 bases between the germline ends. The CDR3 numbers 14 residues from cysteine through phenylalanine. The DNA shown is the 42-base CDR3, in frame from base 1.

As for this clonotype: Its binding antigen is unknown. No much larger clone exists at a distance of one base, and base qualities are not known.

The material sequenced was blood. This receptor was identified in a woman aged 18-29 years with Graves' hyperthyroidism that later progressed to Graves' ophthalmopathy. The sequence is built from TRBV19 and TRBJ2-7, with the D gene not clear enough to name. The CDR3 protein: CASSIVQRWHEQYF. In nucleotides, the sequence is TGTGCCAGTAGTATAGTACAGCGATGGCACGAGCAGTACTTC. The full variable domain, completed from the reference TRBV19 and TRBJ2-7 proteins outside the CDR3, reads DGGITQSPKYLFRKEGQNVTLSCEQNLNHDAMYWYRQDPGQGLRLIYYSQIVNDFQKGDIAEGYSVSREKKESFPLTVTSAQKNPTAFYLCASSIVQRWHEQYFGPGTRLTVT.